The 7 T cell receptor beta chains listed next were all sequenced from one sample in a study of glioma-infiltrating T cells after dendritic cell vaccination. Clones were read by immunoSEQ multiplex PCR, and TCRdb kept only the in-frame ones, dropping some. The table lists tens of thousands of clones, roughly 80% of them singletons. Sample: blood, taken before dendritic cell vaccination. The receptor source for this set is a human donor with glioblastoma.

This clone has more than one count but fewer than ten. This CDR3 is CASTSSAGGYTF. CDR3 sequence (DNA): TGTGCCAGTACATCATCGGCGGGGGGCTACACCTTC. The chain links TRBV19 to TRBJ1-2; D unclear. This CDR3 region has 12 residues. The V and J ends lost 7 bases and 8 bases respectively, with 14 bases between them. Looked up from germline, CDR1 is LNHDA and CDR2 is SQIVND (reference sequence).

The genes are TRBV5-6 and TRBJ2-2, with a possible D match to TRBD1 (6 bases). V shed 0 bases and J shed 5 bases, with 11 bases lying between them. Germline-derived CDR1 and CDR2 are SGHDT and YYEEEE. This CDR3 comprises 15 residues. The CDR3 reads CASSLGGQLTGELFF. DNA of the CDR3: TGTGCCAGCAGCTTGGGTGGACAGCTTACCGGGGAGCTGTTTTTT.

The CDR3 nucleotides are TGTGCCATCACCCCTAGGACAGGGAACGGGGAGCTGTTTTTT. This encodes CAITPRTGNGELFF. J is TRBJ2-2 and V is TRBV10-3; 8 positions agree with TRBD1. The CDR3 extends over 14 amino acids. The trim removed 7 bases at V and 7 bases at J, leaving 8 bases unmatched. Germline V CDR1 and CDR2: ENHRY, SYGVKD.

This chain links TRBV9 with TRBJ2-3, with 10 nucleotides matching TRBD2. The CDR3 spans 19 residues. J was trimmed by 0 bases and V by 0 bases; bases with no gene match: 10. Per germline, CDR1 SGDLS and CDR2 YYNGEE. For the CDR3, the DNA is TGTGCCAGCAGCGTAGAGGGTGCTAGCGGGAGTACTAGCACAGATACGCAGTATTTT. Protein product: CASSVEGASGSTSTDTQYF.

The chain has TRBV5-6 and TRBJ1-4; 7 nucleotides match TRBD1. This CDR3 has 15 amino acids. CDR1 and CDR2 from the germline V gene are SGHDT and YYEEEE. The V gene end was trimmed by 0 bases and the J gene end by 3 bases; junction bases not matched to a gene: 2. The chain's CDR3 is CASSLGQGPNEKLFF. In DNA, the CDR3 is TGTGCCAGCAGCTTGGGACAGGGACCTAATGAAAAACTGTTTTTT.

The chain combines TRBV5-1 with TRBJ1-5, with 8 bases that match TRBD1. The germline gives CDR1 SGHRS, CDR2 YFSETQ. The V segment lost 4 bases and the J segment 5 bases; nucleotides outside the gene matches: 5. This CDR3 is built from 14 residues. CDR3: CASSPTGAHQPQHF. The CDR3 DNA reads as TGCGCCAGCAGCCCGACAGGGGCTCATCAGCCCCAGCATTTT.

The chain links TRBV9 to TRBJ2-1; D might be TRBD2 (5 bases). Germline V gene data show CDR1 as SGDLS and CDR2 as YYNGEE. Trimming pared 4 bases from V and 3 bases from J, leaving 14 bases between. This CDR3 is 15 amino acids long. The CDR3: CASSPGWENYNEQFF. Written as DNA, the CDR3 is TGTGCCAGCAGCCCGGGGTGGGAAAACTACAATGAGCAGTTCTTC.